Listed below are T cell receptor beta chains from one sample, sequenced in a study of regulatory T cells in long-lasting Graves disease. TCRdb reprocessed the multiplex PCR reads with MiXCR, giving one entry per CDR3 protein. The sample records approximately 350,000 distinct CDR3 sequences, 15% to 20% being singletons. These sequences were also reported in another study, on T cells in Graves' hyperthyroidism and ophthalmopathy.

The source was peripheral blood mononuclear cells (PBMCs), collected at new diagnosis, from a patient treated with antithyroid drugs. These receptors were taken from a young woman with Graves disease. Both conserved end residues are part of each CDR3. A D gene is named only where the DNA matches it firmly. Size is omitted from some rows. Given values are once, few, many or a class for expanded clones.

clone size: many
D gene: TRBD1
V gene: TRBV18
CDR3 length: 15
J gene: TRBJ2-7
CDR3 DNA: TGTGCCAGCTCATCATCGGGACAGGGGACCTACGAGCAGTACTTC
CDR3 protein: CASSSSGQGTYEQYF

clone size: .
D gene: TRBD1
V gene: TRBV10-1
CDR3 length: 16
J gene: TRBJ1-5
CDR3 DNA: TGCGCCAGCAGTGATGGGACAGGGGGCGGCAATCAGCCCCAGCATTTT
CDR3 protein: CASSDGTGGGNQPQHF

clone size: few
D gene: TRBD1
V gene: TRBV5-4
CDR3 length: 15
J gene: TRBJ1-6
CDR3 DNA: TGTGCCAGCAGCCTACCGGGACAGGGAAGTTCACCCCTCCACTTT
CDR3 protein: CASSLPGQGSSPLHF

clone size: few
D gene: TRBD1
V gene: TRBV20-1
CDR3 length: 14
J gene: TRBJ2-1
CDR3 DNA: TGCAGTGCTACCGACCGGGACAGGGGCGATGAGCAGTTCTTC
CDR3 protein: CSATDRDRGDEQFF

clone size: few
D gene: .
V gene: TRBV6-1
CDR3 length: 13
J gene: TRBJ1-5
CDR3 DNA: TGTGCCAGCACTCCCGTGGTGGATCAGCCCCAGCATTTT
CDR3 protein: CASTPVVDQPQHF

clone size: many
D gene: .
V gene: TRBV28
CDR3 length: 17
J gene: TRBJ2-3
CDR3 DNA: TGTGCCAGCAGTGCCCCGAGTGCTAGCGCGGCGAAAGATACGCAGTATTTT
CDR3 protein: CASSAPSASAAKDTQYF

clone size: many
D gene: TRBD1
V gene: TRBV2
CDR3 length: 15
J gene: TRBJ2-1
CDR3 DNA: TGTGCCAGCAGTGCGACGACAGGGATCGGCAATGAGCAGTTCTTC
CDR3 protein: CASSATTGIGNEQFF

clone size: many
D gene: TRBD1
V gene: TRBV10-3
CDR3 length: 15
J gene: TRBJ2-7
CDR3 DNA: TGTGCCATCAGTGGACAGGGACAGGAACCCTACGAGCAGTACTTC
CDR3 protein: CAISGQGQEPYEQYF

clone size: few
D gene: TRBD1
V gene: TRBV9
CDR3 length: 14
J gene: TRBJ1-1
CDR3 DNA: TGTGCCAGCAGCGGCGGAGGGACTGGGACAGCTACGTTCTTT
CDR3 protein: CASSGGGTGTATFF

clone size: many
D gene: TRBD1
V gene: TRBV5-1
CDR3 length: 18
J gene: TRBJ2-3
CDR3 DNA: TGCGCCAGCAGCTTGGAATTCGGGACAGGGGGCGCAGGAGATACGCAGTATTTT
CDR3 protein: CASSLEFGTGGAGDTQYF

clone size: .
D gene: .
V gene: TRBV12-3/TRBV12-4
CDR3 length: 17
J gene: TRBJ2-7
CDR3 DNA: TGTGCCAGCAGTTTAATACCTTGGACTGCTATCACTAATGAGCAGTACTTC
CDR3 protein: CASSLIPWTAITNEQYF

clone size: few
D gene: .
V gene: TRBV13
CDR3 length: 13
J gene: TRBJ1-6
CDR3 DNA: TGTGCCAGCAGCTTCGTTGGGCCTTCACCCCTCCACTTT
CDR3 protein: CASSFVGPSPLHF

clone size: many
D gene: .
V gene: TRBV2
CDR3 length: 11
J gene: TRBJ2-1
CDR3 DNA: TGTGCCAGCAGTGAAGGTCAGGCCCCGGGCTTC
CDR3 protein: CASSEGQAPGF

clone size: .
D gene: .
V gene: TRBV30
CDR3 length: 16
J gene: TRBJ2-1
CDR3 DNA: TGTGCCTGGAGCCAACCCGGCAGGGACTCCTACAATGAGCAGTTCTTC
CDR3 protein: CAWSQPGRDSYNEQFF

clone size: many
D gene: .
V gene: TRBV5-1
CDR3 length: 16
J gene: TRBJ2-3
CDR3 DNA: TGTGCCAGCAGCTCCACTCTATCGACGGACACAGATACGCAGTATTTT
CDR3 protein: CASSSTLSTDTDTQYF

clone size: few
D gene: TRBD2
V gene: TRBV4-1
CDR3 length: 15
J gene: TRBJ2-7
CDR3 DNA: TGCGCCAGCAGCCAAGCCCTAGCGGGAAACTACGAGCAGTACTTC
CDR3 protein: CASSQALAGNYEQYF

clone size: few
D gene: TRBD1
V gene: TRBV28
CDR3 length: 15
J gene: TRBJ1-4
CDR3 DNA: TGTGCCAGCAGTTCGACAGGGGGGGCTAATGAAAAACTGTTTTTT
CDR3 protein: CASSSTGGANEKLFF

clone size: few
D gene: .
V gene: TRBV6-1
CDR3 length: 14
J gene: TRBJ2-7
CDR3 DNA: TGTGCCAGCAGTACCCGGGGGCAGGGCGGCGAGCAGTACTTC
CDR3 protein: CASSTRGQGGEQYF

clone size: many
D gene: .
V gene: TRBV20-1
CDR3 length: 14
J gene: TRBJ2-2
CDR3 DNA: TGCAGTGCTAGAGGACGGGCGGACGCCGGGGAGCTGTTTTTT
CDR3 protein: CSARGRADAGELFF

clone size: many
D gene: TRBD2
V gene: TRBV28
CDR3 length: 19
J gene: TRBJ2-3
CDR3 DNA: TGTGCCAGCAGTGATCAACTAGCGGGGGGCCGTTGGGTTCCAGATACGCAGTATTTT
CDR3 protein: CASSDQLAGGRWVPDTQYF

clone size: many
D gene: .
V gene: TRBV5-1
CDR3 length: 13
J gene: TRBJ2-7
CDR3 DNA: TGCGCCAGCAGCTGGACAACAGGATACGAGCAGTACTTC
CDR3 protein: CASSWTTGYEQYF

clone size: once
D gene: TRBD1
V gene: TRBV5-1
CDR3 length: 15
J gene: TRBJ1-5
CDR3 DNA: TGCGCCAGCAGCTTTGGGACAGGGCTGGGGAGGACCCAGCATTTT
CDR3 protein: CASSFGTGLGRTQHF

clone size: many
D gene: .
V gene: TRBV28
CDR3 length: 15
J gene: TRBJ1-2
CDR3 DNA: TGTGCCAGCAGTTTCTCGGGGCAGGGACCTTATGGCTACACCTTC
CDR3 protein: CASSFSGQGPYGYTF

clone size: many
D gene: .
V gene: TRBV11-1
CDR3 length: 13
J gene: TRBJ1-2
CDR3 DNA: TGTGCCAGCAGCCCGGGACCACCGCATGGCTACACCTTC
CDR3 protein: CASSPGPPHGYTF

clone size: many
D gene: TRBD2
V gene: TRBV20-1
CDR3 length: 16
J gene: TRBJ2-5
CDR3 DNA: TGCAGTGCCAAGACAACGCTAGCGGACGATCAAGAGACCCAGTACTTC
CDR3 protein: CSAKTTLADDQETQYF

clone size: .
D gene: .
V gene: TRBV5-1
CDR3 length: 15
J gene: TRBJ2-3
CDR3 DNA: TGCGCCAGCAGCTTGGCAATAGTTTCCACAGATACGCAGTATTTT
CDR3 protein: CASSLAIVSTDTQYF

clone size: many
D gene: .
V gene: TRBV5-1
CDR3 length: 14
J gene: TRBJ2-1
CDR3 DNA: TGCGCCAGCAGCGGGGACCCAATTCGGAATGAGCAGTTCTTC
CDR3 protein: CASSGDPIRNEQFF

clone size: .
D gene: .
V gene: TRBV7-2
CDR3 length: 14
J gene: TRBJ1-5
CDR3 DNA: TGTGCCAGCAGCTCCAGGGACCTGGATCAGCCCCAGCATTTT
CDR3 protein: CASSSRDLDQPQHF

clone size: .
D gene: TRBD2
V gene: TRBV30
CDR3 length: 15
J gene: TRBJ2-3
CDR3 DNA: TGTGCCTGGAGTGTGGGACTAGCGGGAGCAGATACGCAGTATTTT
CDR3 protein: CAWSVGLAGADTQYF

clone size: many
D gene: .
V gene: TRBV3-1
CDR3 length: 14
J gene: TRBJ2-3
CDR3 DNA: TGTGCCAGCAGCCAGCCCCGGAGCACAGATACGCAGTATTTT
CDR3 protein: CASSQPRSTDTQYF

clone size: many
D gene: TRBD1
V gene: TRBV28
CDR3 length: 16
J gene: TRBJ1-2
CDR3 DNA: TGTGCCAGCAGCCCCCTTGGGACAGGGAATAACTATGGCTACACCTTC
CDR3 protein: CASSPLGTGNNYGYTF

clone size: many
D gene: .
V gene: TRBV28
CDR3 length: 13
J gene: TRBJ1-2
CDR3 DNA: TGTGCCAGCAGTTACCGGGACGAAGTTGGCTACACCTTC
CDR3 protein: CASSYRDEVGYTF

clone size: many
D gene: TRBD1
V gene: TRBV5-1
CDR3 length: 14
J gene: TRBJ1-2
CDR3 DNA: TGCGCCAGCAGCTTGGGAGTACAGGGGCATGGCTACACCTTC
CDR3 protein: CASSLGVQGHGYTF

clone size: few
D gene: .
V gene: TRBV2
CDR3 length: 17
J gene: TRBJ2-5
CDR3 DNA: TGTGCCAGCAGTGGTGAGGCCGCCGGGACACTAAGGGAGACCCAGTACTTC
CDR3 protein: CASSGEAAGTLRETQYF

clone size: few
D gene: TRBD2
V gene: TRBV20-1
CDR3 length: 17
J gene: TRBJ2-5
CDR3 DNA: TGCAGTGCTAGAGATTGGGCGGGGAGCGGGGTGCGAGAGACCCAGTACTTC
CDR3 protein: CSARDWAGSGVRETQYF

clone size: many
D gene: .
V gene: TRBV7-3
CDR3 length: 16
J gene: TRBJ2-1
CDR3 DNA: TGTGCCAGCAGCTTATTCGGACGGGGATCCTACAATGAGCAGTTCTTC
CDR3 protein: CASSLFGRGSYNEQFF

clone size: many
D gene: TRBD2
V gene: TRBV11-2
CDR3 length: 16
J gene: TRBJ2-7
CDR3 DNA: TGTGCCAGCAGCTCCGGACTAGCGGGACGTCCCTACGAGCAGTACTTC
CDR3 protein: CASSSGLAGRPYEQYF

clone size: few
D gene: .
V gene: TRBV7-8
CDR3 length: 14
J gene: TRBJ1-1
CDR3 DNA: TGTGCCAGCAGCCTACGCAACATGAACACTGAAGCTTTCTTT
CDR3 protein: CASSLRNMNTEAFF

clone size: many
D gene: .
V gene: TRBV7-2
CDR3 length: 14
J gene: TRBJ2-7
CDR3 DNA: TGTGCCAGCAGCTACCCGGGACGGGCCTACGAGCAGTACTTC
CDR3 protein: CASSYPGRAYEQYF

clone size: many
D gene: .
V gene: TRBV12-3/TRBV12-4
CDR3 length: 15
J gene: TRBJ2-2
CDR3 DNA: TGTGCCAGCAGTTTCAGGCAGGGCGGGACCGGGGAGCTGTTTTTT
CDR3 protein: CASSFRQGGTGELFF

clone size: .
D gene: TRBD1
V gene: TRBV2
CDR3 length: 18
J gene: TRBJ1-2
CDR3 DNA: TGTGCCAGCAGTGTAAACTCGGGAGGGACAGGGGAAAACTATGGCTACACCTTC
CDR3 protein: CASSVNSGGTGENYGYTF

clone size: many
D gene: TRBD2
V gene: TRBV20-1
CDR3 length: 15
J gene: TRBJ2-1
CDR3 DNA: TGCAGTGCTAGACCCCCAGCGGGGGCCTTCGATGAGCAGTTCTTC
CDR3 protein: CSARPPAGAFDEQFF

clone size: .
D gene: .
V gene: TRBV7-2
CDR3 length: 14
J gene: TRBJ2-7
CDR3 DNA: TGTGCCAGCAGCTTAGCTTTGGTCGGGCGCGAGCAGTACTTC
CDR3 protein: CASSLALVGREQYF

clone size: many
D gene: .
V gene: TRBV3-1
CDR3 length: 14
J gene: TRBJ2-7
CDR3 DNA: TGTGCCAGCAGCGAAGAAGTAGAGGTCTACGAGCAGTACTTC
CDR3 protein: CASSEEVEVYEQYF

clone size: few
D gene: .
V gene: TRBV12-3/TRBV12-4
CDR3 length: 13
J gene: TRBJ1-1
CDR3 DNA: TGTGCCAGCATTCATAGGGGTAACACTGAAGCTTTCTTT
CDR3 protein: CASIHRGNTEAFF

clone size: .
D gene: .
V gene: TRBV7-9
CDR3 length: 14
J gene: TRBJ2-3
CDR3 DNA: TGTGCCAGCAGCTTAGACAGACTAGCAGATACGCAGTATTTT
CDR3 protein: CASSLDRLADTQYF

clone size: .
D gene: TRBD1
V gene: TRBV28
CDR3 length: 15
J gene: TRBJ1-5
CDR3 DNA: TGTGCCAGCAGGGACAGGCCGAATCACAATCAGCCCCAGCATTTT
CDR3 protein: CASRDRPNHNQPQHF

clone size: many
D gene: .
V gene: TRBV7-9
CDR3 length: 15
J gene: TRBJ2-1
CDR3 DNA: TGTGCCAGCAGCATCGTCCCGACTAGCTACAATGAGCAGTTCTTC
CDR3 protein: CASSIVPTSYNEQFF

clone size: many
D gene: .
V gene: TRBV6-2/TRBV6-3
CDR3 length: 11
J gene: TRBJ1-1
CDR3 DNA: TGTGCCAGCAGCAGGGTGACTGAAGCTTTCTTT
CDR3 protein: CASSRVTEAFF

clone size: many
D gene: TRBD1
V gene: TRBV30
CDR3 length: 15
J gene: TRBJ1-2
CDR3 DNA: TGTGCCTGGAGTACCCGACAGGGGAACTACTATGGCTACACCTTC
CDR3 protein: CAWSTRQGNYYGYTF

clone size: .
D gene: TRBD2
V gene: TRBV20-1
CDR3 length: 16
J gene: TRBJ2-1
CDR3 DNA: TGCAGTGCTAGAGACTTGACTAGCGGATTCTACAATGAGCAGTTCTTC
CDR3 protein: CSARDLTSGFYNEQFF

clone size: many
D gene: .
V gene: TRBV24-1
CDR3 length: 15
J gene: TRBJ2-3
CDR3 DNA: TGTGCCACCAGTGATTTGAAGGGATACAGGGATACGCAGTATTTT
CDR3 protein: CATSDLKGYRDTQYF

clone size: many
D gene: .
V gene: TRBV6-1
CDR3 length: 14
J gene: TRBJ1-1
CDR3 DNA: TGTGCCAGCACCAGGGGAGTCATGAACACTGAAGCTTTCTTT
CDR3 protein: CASTRGVMNTEAFF